The following is a T cell receptor (beta chain) sequence with its context. The sample belongs to a study of patients and donors after allogeneic stem cell transplantation. Each CDR3 protein is one row after TCRdb ran MiXCR on the RT-PCR reads. The table records tens of thousands of distinct CDR3 sequences, around 46% of them present only once. Looked up from germline, CDR1 is KGHDR and CDR2 is SFDVKD. CDR3 length: 14 residues. V was cut by 3 bases and J by 6 bases, with 11 bases left in between. The sample consisted of blood, either unsorted or a sorted T cell fraction (not recorded which). This sequence was found in a human donor who was either an allogeneic HSCT recipient or a stem cell or donor lymphocyte infusion donor (not recorded which). It is not recorded whose cells these are; they may come from a transplant donor. The rearrangement joins TRBV24-1 to TRBJ2-1, with D tentatively TRBD2 (5 bases). As DNA, the CDR3 is TGTGCCACCAGTGATCCGAGCGGAGTCAATGAGCAGTTCTTC. It translates to CATSDPSGVNEQFF.